The 16 T cell receptor beta chains reported below all come from one sample, sequenced in a study of blood T cell repertoires in COVID-19. TCRdb keeps only in-frame clones here, not all; method: immunoSEQ multiplex PCR. The sample has around 280,000 clones; approximately 86% are singletons. The sequenced sample was peripheral blood. The receptors were sampled from a man between 65 and 79 years old with acute or convalescent COVID-19.

The chain couples TRBV19 to TRBJ2-1; a possible D gene is TRBD1 (6 bases). Germline CDR1 LNHDA, CDR2 SQIVND (reference sequence). The CDR3 sequence is 14 residues long. With 3 bases removed from V and 7 bases from J, the gap between germline ends came to 13 bases. The CDR3 is CASSMTGGRNEQFF. The DNA of the CDR3 is TGTGCCAGTAGTATGACAGGAGGTAGGAATGAGCAGTTCTTC.

This clone was recorded a few times. V and J are TRBV9 and TRBJ1-6, with 9 bases that match TRBD1. The CDR3 totals 17 residues. Germline CDR1 reads SGDLS; CDR2 reads YYNGEE. V gave up 3 bases and J gave up 3 bases; unmatched junction bases: 7. CDR3 amino acids: CASSGGQGTVYNSPLHF. The CDR3 bases are TGTGCCAGCAGCGGGGGACAGGGAACGGTCTATAATTCACCCCTCCACTTT.

The rearrangement links TRBV11-2 to TRBJ2-1; no definite D call. Germline values: CDR1 SGHAT, CDR2 FQNNGV. Trimming cost V 2 bases and J 10 bases, with 12 bases left between them. CDR3 length: 13 residues. CDR3 bases: TGTGCCAGCAGCTTAAACCCTATGGGCGAGCAGTTCTTC. Protein product: CASSLNPMGEQFF.

V gene TRBV27 combines with J gene TRBJ1-1, with D perhaps matching TRBD1 (5 bases). CDR3 length: 14 residues. Trimming took off 8 bases at V and 0 bases at J, with 13 bases between the two ends. CDR1 MNHEY and CDR2 SMNVEV come from the germline V gene (reference sequence). The CDR3 DNA reads as TGTGCCAGCCGGATAGACAGAATGAACACTGAAGCTTTCTTT. Translation gives CASRIDRMNTEAFF.

This chain uses TRBV2 with TRBJ2-1; the match to TRBD2 covers 11 bases. The CDR3 has 15 residues. V lost 6 bases to trimming and J lost 5 bases; unmatched junction nucleotides: 6. The germline CDR1 and CDR2 sequences are SNHLY and FYNNEI. The CDR3 protein is CASRELAGDNNEQFF. CDR3 DNA: TGTGCCAGCAGGGAACTAGCGGGGGATAACAATGAGCAGTTCTTC.

The V and J genes are TRBV6-2 or TRBV6-3 and TRBJ1-2; D is ambiguous. In germline, CDR1 is MNHEY, CDR2 SVGEGT. V was pared by 2 bases and J by 4 bases, with 5 bases between. The CDR3 sequence is 12 residues long. CDR3 amino acids: CASSYPSYGYTF. CDR3 coding DNA: TGTGCCAGCAGTTACCCCAGCTATGGCTACACCTTC.

The chain uses TRBV7-2 and TRBJ2-3; 7 positions match TRBD2. Germline-derived CDR1 and CDR2 are SGHTA and FQGNSA. The length of the CDR3 is 14 residues. With V trimmed by 3 bases and J by 0 bases, 0 bases remained unmatched. The CDR3 DNA is TGTGCCAGCAGCTTTAGCGGGAGCACAGATACGCAGTATTTT. Translation: CASSFSGSTDTQYF.

This clone has a single count. The chain joins TRBV28 to TRBJ1-2; 7 positions match TRBD1. Trimming at V came to 8 bases and at J to 3 bases, leaving 9 bases not matched to a gene. The CDR3 length is 14 residues. CDR1 is MDHEN, CDR2 SYDVKM, per germline. The CDR3 spells CASRDVGTDYGYTF. CDR3 bases: TGTGCCAGCCGAGACGTCGGGACAGACTATGGCTACACCTTC.

The chain joins TRBV13 to TRBJ2-3; 15 positions agree with TRBD2. Germline V gene sequence: CDR1 PRHDT, CDR2 FYEKMQ (reference sequence). Unmatched junction bases numbered 2, after V lost 0 bases and J lost 4 bases. CDR3 size: 17 residues. CDR3 sequence (DNA): TGTGCCAGCAGCTTAGGTTGGACTAGCGGGGGGGCAGATACGCAGTATTTT. Amino acid sequence: CASSLGWTSGGADTQYF.

The chain joins TRBV12-2 to TRBJ2-1; the D segment call TRBD2 is taken from the table without a DNA check. TRBV12-2 is a pseudogene. The CDR3 is 17 residues long. The CDR3 protein is CASEHGPSVHGDNEQFF. CDR3 DNA sequence: TGTGCAAGCGAACACGGGCCTAGCGTACACGGAGACAATGAGCAGTTCTTC.

This chain links TRBV10-3 with TRBJ2-7; 8 nucleotides line up with TRBD1. The CDR3 is 14 residues long. V lost 1 base and J lost 2; bases outside the gene matches: 1. Germline CDR1 and CDR2: ENHRY and SYGVKD. CDR3 coding DNA: TGTGCCATCAGTGAGTTACAGGGGGCCTACGAGCAGTACTTC. It codes for CAISELQGAYEQYF.

The chain employs TRBV2 and TRBJ2-2; 7 positions agree with TRBD1. Germline loops: CDR1 SNHLY, CDR2 FYNNEI. V gave up 8 bases and J gave up 2 bases; unmatched junction bases: 8. This CDR3 is built from 15 residues. Here the CDR3 DNA reads TGTGCCAGCTCAAGCCGGGACAGTAACACCGGGGAGCTGTTTTTT. This codes for CASSSRDSNTGELFF.

This clone was seen a single time. This rearrangement joins TRBV7-9 to TRBJ1-1; TRBD1 might be the D (5 bases). Germline V gene lookup returns CDR1 SEHNR and CDR2 FQNEAQ (reference sequence). Deletions cut 5 bases from V and 7 bases from J, with 14 bases between. This CDR3 contains 13 residues. CDR3 DNA: TGTGCCAGCAGCCTACTTCGGCAGGGTGAAGCTTTCTTT. Translation: CASSLLRQGEAFF.

The chain employs TRBV9 and TRBJ2-6; D is undetermined. Germline values: CDR1 SGDLS, CDR2 YYNGEE. V was cut by 4 bases and J by 0 bases, with 17 bases left in between. There are 18 residues in the CDR3. The CDR3 region has the DNA TGTGCCAGCAGCCCAACCCAGGTACCCGGCTCTGGGGCCAACGTCCTGACTTTC. Protein sequence: CASSPTQVPGSGANVLTF.

The chain combines TRBV2 with TRBJ1-2; 7 nucleotides agree with TRBD1. With V trimmed by 9 bases and J by 2 bases, 6 bases remained unmatched. Per germline, CDR1 SNHLY and CDR2 FYNNEI. The CDR3 contains 13 residues. The CDR3 loop reads CARLTGPNYGYTF. CDR3 DNA: TGTGCCAGGTTGACAGGGCCCAACTATGGCTACACCTTC.

V and J are TRBV5-6 and TRBJ1-1; D call uncertain. Between the trimmed V and J ends, which lost 3 bases and 1 base, there was a span of 7 bases. Germline-derived CDR1 and CDR2 are SGHDT and YYEEEE. This CDR3 contains 13 residues. The CDR3 coding sequence is TGTGCCAGCAGCTGGGCACGGAACACTGAAGCTTTCTTT. Its protein product is CASSWARNTEAFF.